This T cell receptor beta chain was recorded in a study of blood T cells in healthy people across ages. Study-level points and caveats: Per-million-T-cell TCR beta diversity fell roughly linearly with age.

J lost 8 bases, V lost 0 bases, and 13 bases had no gene match. Germline lookup yields CDR1 DFQATT and CDR2 SNEGSKA (reference sequence). The CDR3 covers 17 residues. The use of a sample-barcoded 5' primer and a J-beta primer mix characterized a second PCR of roughly 6 to 12 cycles. MiXCR, applied by TCRdb to the 5' RACE reads, yields one record per CDR3 protein. The sample consists of approximately 940,000 distinct CDR3 sequences, around 48% of them appearing once. They isolated at least 6 million PBMCs from each sample. Samples each yielded at least 5.5 micrograms of total RNA. In the case of this clonotype: The antigen is undetermined.

The TCR originated in a man aged 30-40 years in good health. Sequenced material: blood. The chain uses TRBV20-1 and TRBJ2-1; 10 bases are a match to TRBD2. The CDR3 sequence: CSAREGAGGPIGDEQFF. Written as DNA, the CDR3 is TGCAGTGCTAGAGAGGGAGCGGGGGGGCCTATCGGGGATGAGCAGTTCTTC.